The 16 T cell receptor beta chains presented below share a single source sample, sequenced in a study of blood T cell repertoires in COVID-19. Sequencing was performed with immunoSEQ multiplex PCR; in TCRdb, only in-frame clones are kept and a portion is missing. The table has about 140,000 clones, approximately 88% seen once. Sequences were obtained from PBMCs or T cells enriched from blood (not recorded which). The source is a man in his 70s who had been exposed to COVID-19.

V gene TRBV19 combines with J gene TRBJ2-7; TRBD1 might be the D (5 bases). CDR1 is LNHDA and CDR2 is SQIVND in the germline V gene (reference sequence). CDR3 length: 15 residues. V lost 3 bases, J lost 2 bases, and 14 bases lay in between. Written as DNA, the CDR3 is TGTGCCAGTAGTATCCCCGGCAGGGCGGCCTACGAGCAGTACTTC. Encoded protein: CASSIPGRAAYEQYF.

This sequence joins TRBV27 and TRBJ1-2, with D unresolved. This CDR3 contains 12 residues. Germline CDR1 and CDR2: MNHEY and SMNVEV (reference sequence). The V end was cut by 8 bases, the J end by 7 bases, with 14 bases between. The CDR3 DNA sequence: TGTGCCAGCGGCCGGGAGACAAGTGGCTACACCTTC. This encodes CASGRETSGYTF.

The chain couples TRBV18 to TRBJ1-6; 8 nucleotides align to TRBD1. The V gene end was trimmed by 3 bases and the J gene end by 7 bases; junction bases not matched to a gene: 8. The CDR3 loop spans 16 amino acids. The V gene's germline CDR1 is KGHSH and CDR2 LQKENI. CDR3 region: CASSPRGQVENSPLHF. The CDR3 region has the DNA TGTGCCAGCTCACCCAGGGGGCAGGTAGAGAATTCACCCCTCCACTTT.

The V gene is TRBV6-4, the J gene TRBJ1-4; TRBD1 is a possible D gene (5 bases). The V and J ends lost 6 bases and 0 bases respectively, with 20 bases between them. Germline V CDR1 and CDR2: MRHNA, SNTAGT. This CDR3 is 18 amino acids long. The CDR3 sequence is CASRDDRKYFATNEKLFF. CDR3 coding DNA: TGTGCCAGCAGGGATGACAGAAAATACTTTGCAACTAATGAAAAACTGTTTTTT.

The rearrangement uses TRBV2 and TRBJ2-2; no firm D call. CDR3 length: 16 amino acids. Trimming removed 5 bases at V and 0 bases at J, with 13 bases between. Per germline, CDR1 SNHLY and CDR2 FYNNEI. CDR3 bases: TGTGCCAGCAGTCTTAGGAGAATTGCGAACACCGGGGAGCTGTTTTTT. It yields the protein CASSLRRIANTGELFF.

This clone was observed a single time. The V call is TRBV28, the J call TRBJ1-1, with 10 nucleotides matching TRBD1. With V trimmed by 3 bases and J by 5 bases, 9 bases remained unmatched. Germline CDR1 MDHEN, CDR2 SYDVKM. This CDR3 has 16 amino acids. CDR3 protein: CASSLVTGGERTEAFF. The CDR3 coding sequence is TGTGCCAGCAGTTTGGTGACAGGGGGCGAGAGGACTGAAGCTTTCTTT.

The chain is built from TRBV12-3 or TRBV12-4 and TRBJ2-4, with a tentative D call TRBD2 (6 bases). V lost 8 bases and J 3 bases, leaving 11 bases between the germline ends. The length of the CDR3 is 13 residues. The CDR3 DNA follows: TGTGCCAGCGGTACTAGCATCAAAAACATTCAGTACTTC. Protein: CASGTSIKNIQYF.

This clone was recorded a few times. The CDR3 is CASSASGLGQHF. CDR3 DNA sequence: TGTGCCAGCAGTGCCTCGGGACTGGGCCAGCATTTT. The chain combines TRBV12-3 or TRBV12-4 with TRBJ1-5; weak D call: TRBD1 (5 bases). The CDR3 has 12 residues. The V end lost 5 bases, the J end lost 12 bases, and 14 bases lay between the germline ends.

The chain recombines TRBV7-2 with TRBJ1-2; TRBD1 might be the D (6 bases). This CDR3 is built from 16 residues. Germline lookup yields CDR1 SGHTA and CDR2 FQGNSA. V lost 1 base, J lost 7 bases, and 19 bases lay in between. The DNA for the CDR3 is TGTGCCAGCAGCTTAGTTGGTGGCAGGGGCTTAGGTGGCTACACCTTC. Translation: CASSLVGGRGLGGYTF.

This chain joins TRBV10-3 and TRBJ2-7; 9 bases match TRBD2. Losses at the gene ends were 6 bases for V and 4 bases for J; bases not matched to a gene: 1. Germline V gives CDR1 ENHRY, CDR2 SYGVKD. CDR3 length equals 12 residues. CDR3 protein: CAISLAGYEQYF. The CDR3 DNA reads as TGTGCCATCAGCCTAGCGGGATACGAGCAGTACTTC.

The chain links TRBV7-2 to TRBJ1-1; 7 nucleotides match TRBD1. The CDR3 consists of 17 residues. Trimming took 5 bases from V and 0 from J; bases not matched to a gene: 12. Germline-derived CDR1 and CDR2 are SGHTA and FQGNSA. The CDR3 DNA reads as TGTGCCAGCAGCCCATTTACTAGTGGGACAGTGAACACTGAAGCTTTCTTT. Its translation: CASSPFTSGTVNTEAFF. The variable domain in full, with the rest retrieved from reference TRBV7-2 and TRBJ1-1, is GAGVSQSPSNKVTEKGKDVELRCDPISGHTALYWYRQSLGQGLEFLIYFQGNSAPDKSGLPSDRFSAERTGGSVSTLTIQRTQQEDSAVYLCASSPFTSGTVNTEAFFGQGTRLTVV.

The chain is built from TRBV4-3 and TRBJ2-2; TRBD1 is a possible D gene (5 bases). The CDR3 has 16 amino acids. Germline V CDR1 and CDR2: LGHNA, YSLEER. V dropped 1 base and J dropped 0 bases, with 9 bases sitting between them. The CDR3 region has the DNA TGCGCCAGCAGCCAAGGGGGCCAGACGAACACCGGGGAGCTGTTTTTT. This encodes CASSQGGQTNTGELFF.

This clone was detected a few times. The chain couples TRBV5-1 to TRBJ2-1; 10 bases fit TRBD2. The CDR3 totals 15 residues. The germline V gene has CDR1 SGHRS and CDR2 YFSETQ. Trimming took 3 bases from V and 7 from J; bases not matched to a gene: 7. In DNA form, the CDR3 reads TGCGCCAGCAGCTCTAGCGGGAGACTTGATAATGAGCAGTTCTTC. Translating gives CASSSSGRLDNEQFF.

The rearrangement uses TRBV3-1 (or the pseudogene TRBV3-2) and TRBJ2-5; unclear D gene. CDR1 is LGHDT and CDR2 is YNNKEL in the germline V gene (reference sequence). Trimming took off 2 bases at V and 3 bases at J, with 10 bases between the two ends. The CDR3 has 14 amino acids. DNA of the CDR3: TGTGCCAGCAGCCAAAGCATAGCCAAAGAGACCCAGTACTTC. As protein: CASSQSIAKETQYF.

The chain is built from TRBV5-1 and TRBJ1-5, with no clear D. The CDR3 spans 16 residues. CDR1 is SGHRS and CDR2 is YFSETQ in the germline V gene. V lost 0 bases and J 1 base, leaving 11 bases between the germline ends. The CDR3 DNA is TGCGCCAGCAGCTTGGAGGCAGGTTCGAGCAATCAGCCCCAGCATTTT. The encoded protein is CASSLEAGSSNQPQHF.

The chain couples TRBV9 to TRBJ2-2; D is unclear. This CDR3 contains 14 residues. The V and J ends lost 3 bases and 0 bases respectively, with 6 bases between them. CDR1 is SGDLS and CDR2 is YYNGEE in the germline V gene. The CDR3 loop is CASSGRANTGELFF. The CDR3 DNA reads TGTGCCAGCAGCGGGAGAGCGAACACCGGGGAGCTGTTTTTT.